Sequencing of this T cell receptor (beta chain) was carried out in a study of cytomegalovirus exposure and HLA in healthy donors. The CDR3 has 15 amino acids. Trimming at V came to 2 bases and at J to 3 bases, leaving 3 bases not matched to a gene. Per germline, CDR1 SNHLY and CDR2 FYNNEI. Only one count was recorded for this clone. With 60 Vbeta and 13 Jbeta primers, the PCR was carried out. Assay: immunoSEQ multiplex PCR; the TCRdb copy retains only in-frame clones and omits some. The top ten hold about 8.3% of the sample, which has over 95,000 clones, over 60% seen once. The chain has TRBV2 and TRBJ2-1, with 8 nucleotides matching TRBD2. This receptor was taken from a man aged 18 to 30 in good health and CMV-seropositive. Sequences were obtained from PBMCs. The CDR3 sequence is CASSEQRGYYNEQFF. CDR3 bases: TGTGCCAGCAGTGAACAGCGGGGGTACTACAATGAGCAGTTCTTC.